Sequencing of this TCR beta chain was carried out in a study of blood T cell repertoires in COVID-19. The V and J ends lost 0 bases and 0 bases respectively, with 9 bases between them. Germline V CDR1 and CDR2: SGHRS, YFSETQ. The length of the CDR3 is 15 residues. This clone has just a few counts. The repertoire was sequenced with immunoSEQ multiplex PCR; TCRdb's copy has only in-frame clones and lacks some. The profile shows around 190,000 clones, 80% of them singletons. The sequenced material came from peripheral blood. The sequence was collected from a man between 65 and 80 years old with active or convalescent COVID-19. The chain has TRBV5-1 and TRBJ1-1; D gene unclear. In nucleotides, the CDR3 is TGCGCCAGCAGCTTGGGACTTTCAGTGAACACTGAAGCTTTCTTT. Protein sequence: CASSLGLSVNTEAFF.